At least ten counts were recorded for the clone carrying this T cell receptor (beta chain). The target antigen is unknown. This CDR3 comprises 13 residues. The ends were cut back, 1 base at V and 4 bases at J, with 7 bases in the middle. Germline lookup yields CDR1 SGHTA and CDR2 FQGNSA. The data stem from a study of T cells in Graves' hyperthyroidism and ophthalmopathy. The overall study: Prior to any treatment, at the point of initial diagnosis, peripheral blood was collected. Study-wide findings and caveats: Clonotypes that were expanded in thyroid above 0.001 mostly appeared in blood too.

Absent ophthalmopathy progression within 18 months defined stable Graves' hyperthyroidism. Researchers took RNA transcripts and amplified the TCR beta CDR3 regions from them. HTBI primers were the set used in a first-round RT-PCR of the TCR CDR3. TCRdb re-derived calls from the multiplex PCR reads in MiXCR, one entry per CDR3 protein. The sample holds 400,000 to 500,000 distinct CDR3 sequences, 13% to 15% seen once. This receptor was taken from a young woman with Graves' hyperthyroidism. The V gene is TRBV7-2, the J gene TRBJ1-2; D remains ambiguous. The material sequenced was blood. The CDR3 nucleotides are TGTGCCAGCAGCTTAGTAGACTCCTATGGCTACACCTTC. The encoded protein is CASSLVDSYGYTF. The full variable domain, its missing parts supplied by reference TRBV7-2 and TRBJ1-2, is GAGVSQSPSNKVTEKGKDVELRCDPISGHTALYWYRQSLGQGLEFLIYFQGNSAPDKSGLPSDRFSAERTGGSVSTLTIQRTQQEDSAVYLCASSLVDSYGYTFGSGTRLTVV.